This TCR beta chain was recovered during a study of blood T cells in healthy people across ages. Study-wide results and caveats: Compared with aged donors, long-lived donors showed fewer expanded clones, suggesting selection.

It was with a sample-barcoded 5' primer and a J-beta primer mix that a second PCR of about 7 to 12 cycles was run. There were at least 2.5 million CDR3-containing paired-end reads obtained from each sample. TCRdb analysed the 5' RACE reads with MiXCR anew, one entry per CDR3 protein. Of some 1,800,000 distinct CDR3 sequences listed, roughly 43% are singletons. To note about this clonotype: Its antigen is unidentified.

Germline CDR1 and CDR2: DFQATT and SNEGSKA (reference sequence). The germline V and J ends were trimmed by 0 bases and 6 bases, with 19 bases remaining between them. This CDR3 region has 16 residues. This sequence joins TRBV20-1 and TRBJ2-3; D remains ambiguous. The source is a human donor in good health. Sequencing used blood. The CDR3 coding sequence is TGCAGTGCTAGAGAGCGCCGTGGCCCCGAGGTTGATACGCAGTATTTT. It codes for CSARERRGPEVDTQYF.